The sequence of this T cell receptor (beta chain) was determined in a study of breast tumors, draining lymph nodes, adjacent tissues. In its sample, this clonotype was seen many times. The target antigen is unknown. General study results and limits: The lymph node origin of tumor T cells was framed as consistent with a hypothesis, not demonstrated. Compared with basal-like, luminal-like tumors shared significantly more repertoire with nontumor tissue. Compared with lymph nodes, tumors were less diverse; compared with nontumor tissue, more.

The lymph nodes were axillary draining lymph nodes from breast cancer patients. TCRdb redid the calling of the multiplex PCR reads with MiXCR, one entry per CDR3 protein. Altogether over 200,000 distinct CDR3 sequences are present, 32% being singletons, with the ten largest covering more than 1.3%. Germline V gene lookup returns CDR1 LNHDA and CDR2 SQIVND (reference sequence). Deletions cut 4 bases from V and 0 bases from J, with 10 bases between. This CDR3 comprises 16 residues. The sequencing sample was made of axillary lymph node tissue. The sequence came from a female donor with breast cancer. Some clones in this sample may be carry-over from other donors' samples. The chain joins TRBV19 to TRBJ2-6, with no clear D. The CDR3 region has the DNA TGTGCCAGTAGTAGCTCCTGGCGCTCTGGGGCCAACGTCCTGACTTTC. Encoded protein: CASSSSWRSGANVLTF.